The entry below gives a single T cell receptor beta chain sequence along with its context. The protocol was immunoSEQ multiplex PCR, while the TCRdb copy is restricted to in-frame clones and leaves out a portion. The data show roughly 14,000 clones, 60% to 80% seen once. The data are from a study of neoadjuvant anti-PD-1 for oral cavity cancer. This CDR3 region has 15 residues. CDR1 and CDR2 from the germline V gene are MNHNY and SVGAGI (reference sequence). J lost 4 bases, V lost 0 bases, and 1 base had no gene match. The receptor comes from a person aged 40 to 85 with oral cavity squamous cell carcinoma. Sequences were derived from PBMCs, sampled before nivolumab (anti-PD-1) treatment. The rearrangement links TRBV6-6 to TRBJ2-5, with 11 bases aligning to TRBD1. DNA of the CDR3: TGTGCCAGCAGTTACTCGGGACAGGGGGTAGAGACCCAGTACTTC. It encodes CASSYSGQGVETQYF.